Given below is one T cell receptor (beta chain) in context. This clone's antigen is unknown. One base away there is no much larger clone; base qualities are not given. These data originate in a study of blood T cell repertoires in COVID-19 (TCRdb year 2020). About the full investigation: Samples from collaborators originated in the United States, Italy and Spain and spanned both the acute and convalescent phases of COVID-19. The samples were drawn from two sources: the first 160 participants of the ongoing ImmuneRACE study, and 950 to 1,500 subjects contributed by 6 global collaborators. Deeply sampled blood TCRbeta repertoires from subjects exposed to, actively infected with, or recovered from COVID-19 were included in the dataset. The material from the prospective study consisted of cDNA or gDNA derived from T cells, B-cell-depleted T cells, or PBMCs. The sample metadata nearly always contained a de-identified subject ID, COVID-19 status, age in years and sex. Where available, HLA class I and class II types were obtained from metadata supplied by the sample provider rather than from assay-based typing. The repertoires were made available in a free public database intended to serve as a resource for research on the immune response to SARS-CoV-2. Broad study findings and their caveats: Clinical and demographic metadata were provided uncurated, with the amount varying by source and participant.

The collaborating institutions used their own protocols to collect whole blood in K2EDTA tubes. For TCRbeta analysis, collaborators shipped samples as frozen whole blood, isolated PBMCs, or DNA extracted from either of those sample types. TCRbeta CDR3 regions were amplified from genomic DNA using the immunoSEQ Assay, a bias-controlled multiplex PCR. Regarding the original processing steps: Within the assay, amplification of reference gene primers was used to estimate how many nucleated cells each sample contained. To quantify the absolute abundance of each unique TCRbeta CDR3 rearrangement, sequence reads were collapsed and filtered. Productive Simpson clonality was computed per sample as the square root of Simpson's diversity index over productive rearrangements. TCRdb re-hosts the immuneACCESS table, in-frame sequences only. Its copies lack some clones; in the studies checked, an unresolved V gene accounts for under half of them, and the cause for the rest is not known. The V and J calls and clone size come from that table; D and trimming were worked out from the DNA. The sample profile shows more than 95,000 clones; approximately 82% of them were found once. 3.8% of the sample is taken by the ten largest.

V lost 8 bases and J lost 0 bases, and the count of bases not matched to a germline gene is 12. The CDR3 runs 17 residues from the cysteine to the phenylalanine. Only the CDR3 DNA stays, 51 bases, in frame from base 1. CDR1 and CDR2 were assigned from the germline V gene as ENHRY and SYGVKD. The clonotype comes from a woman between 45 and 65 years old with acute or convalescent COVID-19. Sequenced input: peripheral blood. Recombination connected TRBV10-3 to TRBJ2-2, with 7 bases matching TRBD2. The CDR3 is CAIGSILATTNTGELFF. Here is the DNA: TGTGCCATCGGGAGTATACTAGCGACTACGAACACCGGGGAGCTGTTTTTT.